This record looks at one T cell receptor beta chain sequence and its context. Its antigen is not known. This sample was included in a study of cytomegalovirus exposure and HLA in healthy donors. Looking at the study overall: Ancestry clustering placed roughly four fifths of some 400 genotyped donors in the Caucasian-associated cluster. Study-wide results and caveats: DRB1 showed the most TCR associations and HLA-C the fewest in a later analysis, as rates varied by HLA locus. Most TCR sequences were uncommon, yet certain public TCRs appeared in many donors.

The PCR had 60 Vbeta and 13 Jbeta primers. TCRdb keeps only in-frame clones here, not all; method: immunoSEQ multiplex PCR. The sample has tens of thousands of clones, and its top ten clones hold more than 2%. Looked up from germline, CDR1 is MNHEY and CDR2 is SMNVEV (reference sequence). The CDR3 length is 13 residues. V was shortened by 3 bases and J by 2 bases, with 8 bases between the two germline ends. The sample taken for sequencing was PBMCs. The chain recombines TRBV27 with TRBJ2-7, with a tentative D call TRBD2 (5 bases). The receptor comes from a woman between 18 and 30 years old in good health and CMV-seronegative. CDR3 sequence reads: CASSFGAAYEQYF. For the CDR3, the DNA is TGTGCCAGCAGTTTCGGAGCGGCCTACGAGCAGTACTTC.